This TCR beta chain was recovered during a study of OX40 agonist ivuxolimab in advanced cancers. Study-wide context: Ivuxolimab, an agonist antibody against OX40 (CD134), was given to patients. With a range of about 23 to 85, age averaged roughly 60 years, and around 80% were male. Study-wide points: No antigen was identified for the clonally expanded peripheral T cells. On average, CD8+ T cells showed a greater number of expanded clones than CD4+.

This CDR3 contains 10 residues. V was trimmed by 9 bases and J by 10 bases, leaving 11 bases between them. From germline, CDR1 is MDHEN and CDR2 SYDVKM. Comment on this clone: Its cognate antigen is unknown.

Assay: immunoSEQ multiplex PCR; the TCRdb copy retains only in-frame clones and omits some. The sample contains about 72,000 clones, 75% to 90% of which appear only once. Sample: CD4+ or CD8+ T cells sorted from blood, taken in a trial of the OX40 agonist ivuxolimab. This TCR was sampled from an adult with an advanced solid tumor such as melanoma, head and neck, liver or kidney cancer. The chain combines TRBV28 with TRBJ2-3, with D perhaps TRBD1 (6 bases). The CDR3 nucleotides read TGTGCCAGTAGGGCAGGGGCGCAGTATTTT. Amino acids: CASRAGAQYF.